This is a list of T cell receptor beta chains from one sample in a study of control samples from healthy donors and cancer patients. The method was immunoSEQ multiplex PCR; TCRdb's version includes in-frame clones alone and lacks a portion of them. Here the sample spans around 26,000 clones, 75% to 90% being singletons. The sample consisted of PBMCs. These TCRs come from a man between 60 and 75 years old with colorectal cancer. The CDR3 runs from the conserved cysteine through the conserved F or W. D genes are given only for firm matches. Rows may omit the clone size; those that give it use once, few, many or a size class.

clone size: .
D gene: .
V gene: TRBV9
J gene: TRBJ2-1
CDR3 protein: CASSAWDEQFF
CDR3 DNA: TGTGCCAGCAGCGCGTGGGATGAGCAGTTCTTC

clone size: .
D gene: TRBD2
V gene: TRBV3-1/TRBV3-2
J gene: TRBJ2-3
CDR3 protein: CASSQGGGGAKDTQYF
CDR3 DNA: TGTGCCAGCAGCCAAGGGGGCGGGGGGGCCAAAGATACGCAGTATTTT

clone size: .
D gene: .
V gene: TRBV5-1
J gene: TRBJ2-5
CDR3 protein: CASSFPQETQYF
CDR3 DNA: TGCGCCAGCAGCTTCCCTCAAGAGACCCAGTACTTC

clone size: .
D gene: TRBD2
V gene: TRBV11-2
J gene: TRBJ2-1
CDR3 protein: CASSFQRGNEQFF
CDR3 DNA: TGTGCCAGCAGCTTCCAGCGGGGCAATGAGCAGTTCTTC

clone size: .
D gene: TRBD2
V gene: TRBV2
J gene: TRBJ2-7
CDR3 protein: CASSEGRAGGVEQYF
CDR3 DNA: TGTGCCAGCAGTGAAGGGAGAGCGGGGGGAGTCGAGCAGTACTTC

clone size: few
D gene: .
V gene: TRBV9
J gene: TRBJ1-1
CDR3 protein: CASSVAGGAFF
CDR3 DNA: TGTGCCAGCAGCGTAGCGGGCGGGGCTTTCTTT

clone size: .
D gene: .
V gene: TRBV6-5
J gene: TRBJ1-1
CDR3 protein: CASSYSRGETEAFF
CDR3 DNA: TGTGCCAGCAGTTACTCGCGAGGGGAGACTGAAGCTTTCTTT

clone size: .
D gene: .
V gene: TRBV14
J gene: TRBJ1-2
CDR3 protein: CASSLGFSKGYTF
CDR3 DNA: TGTGCCAGCAGTTTGGGGTTTTCAAAGGGCTACACCTTC

clone size: .
D gene: .
V gene: TRBV6-1
J gene: TRBJ1-5
CDR3 protein: CASSELGGQPQHF
CDR3 DNA: TGTGCCAGCAGTGAATTGGGCGGTCAGCCCCAGCATTTT

clone size: .
D gene: TRBD1
V gene: TRBV5-1
J gene: TRBJ2-5
CDR3 protein: CASSSIGTEETQYF
CDR3 DNA: TGCGCCAGCAGCTCTATTGGGACAGAAGAGACCCAGTACTTC

clone size: few
D gene: TRBD2
V gene: TRBV27
J gene: TRBJ2-1
CDR3 protein: CASSLGITSGGSSSYNEQFF
CDR3 DNA: TGTGCCAGCAGTTTGGGAATAACTAGCGGGGGGTCGAGCTCCTACAATGAGCAGTTCTTC

clone size: once
D gene: TRBD1
V gene: TRBV19
J gene: TRBJ1-1
CDR3 protein: CASTKTGGSTEAFF
CDR3 DNA: TGTGCCAGTACCAAGACAGGGGGCTCCACTGAAGCTTTCTTT

clone size: .
D gene: .
V gene: TRBV15
J gene: TRBJ1-1
CDR3 protein: CATSRGVTGPNTEAFF
CDR3 DNA: TGTGCCACCAGCAGAGGGGTGACGGGACCGAACACTGAAGCTTTCTTT

clone size: .
D gene: TRBD1
V gene: TRBV6-5
J gene: TRBJ2-1
CDR3 protein: CASSYSGQGARNEQFF
CDR3 DNA: TGTGCCAGCAGTTACTCGGGACAGGGTGCCAGAAATGAGCAGTTCTTC

clone size: .
D gene: .
V gene: TRBV3-1/TRBV3-2
J gene: TRBJ1-2
CDR3 protein: CASSQGSVNYGYTF
CDR3 DNA: TGTGCCAGCAGCCAAGGGTCTGTTAACTATGGCTACACCTTC

clone size: .
D gene: TRBD2
V gene: TRBV5-1
J gene: TRBJ2-7
CDR3 protein: CASSLAQVAGGYEQYF
CDR3 DNA: TGCGCCAGCAGCTTGGCCCAAGTAGCGGGGGGGTACGAGCAGTACTTC

clone size: .
D gene: TRBD2
V gene: TRBV5-1
J gene: TRBJ2-1
CDR3 protein: CASSPGVAGGPGNEQFF
CDR3 DNA: TGCGCCAGCAGCCCCGGGGTAGCGGGGGGGCCTGGCAATGAGCAGTTCTTC

clone size: .
D gene: .
V gene: TRBV5-6
J gene: TRBJ2-5
CDR3 protein: CASSSVPGETQYF
CDR3 DNA: TGTGCCAGCAGCTCGGTTCCGGGGGAGACCCAGTACTTC

clone size: once
D gene: .
V gene: TRBV3-1/TRBV3-2
J gene: TRBJ1-2
CDR3 protein: CASSQGGGGAGYGYTF
CDR3 DNA: TGTGCCAGCAGCCAAGGAGGGGGGGGAGCGGGCTATGGCTACACCTTC

clone size: .
D gene: .
V gene: TRBV12-3/TRBV12-4
J gene: TRBJ1-1
CDR3 protein: CASSLSMGSEAFF
CDR3 DNA: TGTGCCAGCAGTTTAAGTATGGGATCTGAAGCTTTCTTT

clone size: .
D gene: TRBD2
V gene: TRBV10-3
J gene: TRBJ2-3
CDR3 protein: CATEGLAGGPDTQYF
CDR3 DNA: TGTGCCACCGAGGGTCTAGCGGGGGGGCCAGATACGCAGTATTTT

clone size: .
D gene: .
V gene: TRBV10-2
J gene: TRBJ2-1
CDR3 protein: CASRTDSLTQFF
CDR3 DNA: TGCGCCAGCAGGACCGACAGCCTCACTCAGTTCTTC

clone size: .
D gene: .
V gene: TRBV7-9
J gene: TRBJ2-1
CDR3 protein: CASSLRERYNEQFF
CDR3 DNA: TGTGCCAGCAGCTTACGCGAGCGTTACAATGAGCAGTTCTTC

clone size: .
D gene: .
V gene: TRBV18
J gene: TRBJ1-6
CDR3 protein: CASSPPIGTRNSPLHF
CDR3 DNA: TGTGCCAGCTCACCACCAATTGGAACACGGAATTCACCCCTCCACTTT

clone size: once
D gene: TRBD1
V gene: TRBV11-2
J gene: TRBJ1-6
CDR3 protein: CASSPQGRTGSYNSPLHF
CDR3 DNA: TGTGCCAGCAGCCCCCAAGGCCGGACAGGGTCCTATAATTCACCCCTCCACTTT

clone size: .
D gene: .
V gene: TRBV5-1
J gene: TRBJ2-7
CDR3 protein: CASSLGGPPYEQYF
CDR3 DNA: TGCGCCAGCAGCTTGGGAGGTCCGCCCTACGAGCAGTACTTC

clone size: .
D gene: .
V gene: TRBV11-2
J gene: TRBJ2-3
CDR3 protein: CASSRNGLSTDTQYF
CDR3 DNA: TGTGCCAGCAGCCGGAACGGACTCAGCACAGATACGCAGTATTTT

clone size: .
D gene: TRBD1
V gene: TRBV19
J gene: TRBJ2-1
CDR3 protein: CASWDRGVNEQFF
CDR3 DNA: TGTGCCAGTTGGGACAGGGGGGTAAATGAGCAGTTCTTC

clone size: .
D gene: .
V gene: TRBV29-1
J gene: TRBJ2-1
CDR3 protein: CSVYRAFNYNEQFF
CDR3 DNA: TGCAGCGTGTACCGGGCCTTCAATTACAATGAGCAGTTCTTC

clone size: .
D gene: .
V gene: TRBV6-1
J gene: TRBJ1-1
CDR3 protein: CASSENTEAFF
CDR3 DNA: TGTGCCAGCAGTGAAAACACTGAAGCTTTCTTT

clone size: .
D gene: .
V gene: TRBV3-1/TRBV3-2
J gene: TRBJ1-1
CDR3 protein: CASSAGWGTEAFF
CDR3 DNA: TGTGCCAGCAGCGCGGGTTGGGGCACTGAAGCTTTCTTT

clone size: .
D gene: .
V gene: TRBV19
J gene: TRBJ1-4
CDR3 protein: CASSRWGQEEEKLFF
CDR3 DNA: TGTGCCAGTAGCCGGTGGGGGCAAGAGGAAGAAAAACTGTTTTTT

clone size: .
D gene: .
V gene: TRBV21-1
J gene: TRBJ2-2
CDR3 protein: CASSKLAKTNTGELFF
CDR3 DNA: TGTGCCAGCAGCAAACTTGCGAAAACGAACACCGGGGAGCTGTTTTTT

clone size: medium-sized
D gene: TRBD1
V gene: TRBV7-9
J gene: TRBJ2-1
CDR3 protein: CASSPGTGGISYNEQFF
CDR3 DNA: TGTGCCAGCAGCCCCGGGACAGGGGGCATTTCGTACAATGAGCAGTTCTTC

clone size: .
D gene: .
V gene: TRBV19
J gene: TRBJ1-5
CDR3 protein: CASLDWGRQIPHNQPQHF
CDR3 DNA: TGTGCCAGTCTCGATTGGGGACGCCAAATCCCACACAATCAGCCCCAGCATTTT

clone size: .
D gene: .
V gene: TRBV5-4
J gene: TRBJ1-2
CDR3 protein: CASSSGGQGQYGYTF
CDR3 DNA: TGTGCCAGCAGCTCGGGCGGGCAGGGGCAGTATGGCTACACCTTC

clone size: .
D gene: .
V gene: TRBV29-1
J gene: TRBJ1-3
CDR3 protein: CSADSTSGNTIYF
CDR3 DNA: TGCAGCGCAGACAGTACCTCTGGAAACACCATATATTTT

clone size: .
D gene: .
V gene: TRBV5-6
J gene: TRBJ2-6
CDR3 protein: CASGVSGANVLTF
CDR3 DNA: TGTGCCAGTGGAGTCTCTGGGGCCAACGTCCTGACTTTC

clone size: .
D gene: .
V gene: TRBV7-9
J gene: TRBJ1-2
CDR3 protein: CASSLEDRLANYGYTF
CDR3 DNA: TGTGCCAGCAGCTTAGAAGACAGGTTAGCTAACTATGGCTACACCTTC

clone size: once
D gene: .
V gene: TRBV9
J gene: TRBJ2-2
CDR3 protein: CASSPPAEGHTANTGELFF
CDR3 DNA: TGTGCCAGCAGCCCTCCCGCAGAGGGACACACTGCGAACACCGGGGAGCTGTTTTTT

clone size: .
D gene: .
V gene: TRBV6-2/TRBV6-3
J gene: TRBJ1-2
CDR3 protein: CASSYDAGASYGYTF
CDR3 DNA: TGTGCCAGCAGTTACGACGCGGGGGCGAGCTATGGCTACACCTTC

clone size: .
D gene: .
V gene: TRBV7-9
J gene: TRBJ1-4
CDR3 protein: CASSFFATNEKLFF
CDR3 DNA: TGTGCCAGCAGCTTTTTTGCAACTAATGAAAAACTGTTTTTT

clone size: once
D gene: .
V gene: TRBV5-1
J gene: TRBJ2-6
CDR3 protein: CASRTGSSGANVLTF
CDR3 DNA: TGCGCCAGCAGGACAGGTTCCTCTGGGGCCAACGTCCTGACTTTC

clone size: .
D gene: .
V gene: TRBV10-1
J gene: TRBJ2-3
CDR3 protein: CASSPTGGDTQYF
CDR3 DNA: TGCGCCAGCAGTCCCACAGGAGGAGATACGCAGTATTTT

clone size: few
D gene: .
V gene: TRBV5-5
J gene: TRBJ2-5
CDR3 protein: CASSFRPGQETQYF
CDR3 DNA: TGTGCCAGCAGCTTTAGGCCGGGGCAGGAGACCCAGTACTTC

clone size: .
D gene: .
V gene: TRBV5-4
J gene: TRBJ2-1
CDR3 protein: CASSLWSITSYNEQFF
CDR3 DNA: TGTGCCAGCAGCTTGTGGTCGATCACATCCTACAATGAGCAGTTCTTC

clone size: once
D gene: .
V gene: TRBV6-5
J gene: TRBJ1-3
CDR3 protein: CASSYSGGSGNTIYF
CDR3 DNA: TGTGCCAGCAGTTACTCGGGCGGATCTGGAAACACCATATATTTT

clone size: .
D gene: TRBD1
V gene: TRBV5-1
J gene: TRBJ1-1
CDR3 protein: CASSLEGQGSEAFF
CDR3 DNA: TGCGCCAGCAGCTTGGAGGGACAGGGTTCTGAAGCTTTCTTT